The next 7 T cell receptor beta chains were all read from a single sample in a study of shared clonotypes between healthy human individuals. Only CD45RO-negative cells positively selected for CCR7 counted as naive CD8 cells, so terminally differentiated effector memory CD45RA+ cells were excluded. Sequencing was performed with immunoSEQ multiplex PCR; in TCRdb, only in-frame clones are kept and a portion is missing. The sample holds about 2 million clones, about 94% seen once. What was sequenced was naive CD8+ T cells sorted from blood. The receptors here all came from a man younger than 30 in good health.

The chain joins TRBV30 to TRBJ2-7; 12 nucleotides line up with TRBD2. V lost 7 bases and J lost 1; bases outside the gene matches: 14. CDR1 is GTSNPN and CDR2 is SVGIG in the germline V gene (reference sequence). The CDR3 is made up of 17 amino acids. DNA of the CDR3: TGTGCCTCTATCTGGACTAGCGGGGAGAGGTCGTCCTACGAGCAGTACTTC. As protein: CASIWTSGERSSYEQYF.

The V and J genes are TRBV6-5 and TRBJ2-7, with D perhaps being TRBD1 or TRBD2 (5 bases each). The CDR3 extends over 13 amino acids. Germline V gives CDR1 MNHEY, CDR2 SVGAGI. V was trimmed by 8 bases and J by 0 bases, leaving 11 bases between them. CDR3 sequence (DNA): TGTGCCAGCGGGGCCCGGGGCTCCTACGAGCAGTACTTC. Amino acid sequence: CASGARGSYEQYF.

This rearrangement joins TRBV27 to TRBJ1-2; D is unclear. Germline loops: CDR1 MNHEY, CDR2 SMNVEV (reference sequence). This CDR3 is built from 15 residues. Trimming took off 5 bases at V and 5 bases at J, with 18 bases between the two ends. This CDR3 is CASSPTPVVSYGYTF. CDR3 DNA sequence: TGTGCCAGCAGTCCAACCCCGGTAGTTTCGTATGGCTACACCTTC.

The V gene is TRBV5-8, the J gene TRBJ1-1, with D maybe TRBD1 (5 bases). CDR1 and CDR2 (germline): SGHTS, YDEGEE. V lost 6 bases and J lost 11, with 17 bases in between. The CDR3 contains 12 residues. In DNA form, the CDR3 reads TGTGCCAGCACCGAAAACAGGTGGACGGCTTTCTTT. Encoded protein: CASTENRWTAFF.

The chain recombines TRBV5-8 with TRBJ2-1; unclear D gene. This CDR3 is 13 amino acids long. The germline V gene encodes CDR1 SGHTS and CDR2 YDEGEE. V lost 2 bases, J lost 9 bases, and 12 bases lay in between. The CDR3 nucleotides are TGTGCCAGCAGCTTTTTCCAGAGTATTGAGCAGTTCTTC. It specifies CASSFFQSIEQFF.

The J gene is TRBJ1-1, the V gene TRBV29-1, with 7 nucleotides matching TRBD1. V gave up 7 bases and J gave up 4 bases; unmatched junction bases: 9. The CDR3 spans 13 residues. Per the germline V gene, CDR1 is SQVTM and CDR2 is ANQGSEA. CDR3: CSAIPGGSTEAFF. The DNA for the CDR3 is TGCAGCGCCATCCCAGGGGGGTCCACTGAAGCTTTCTTT.

The chain links TRBV30 to TRBJ2-7, with no clear D. Per germline, CDR1 GTSNPN and CDR2 SVGIG (reference sequence). The CDR3 runs to 13 residues. V was pared by 0 bases and J by 3 bases, with 9 bases between. CDR3 amino acids: CAWSVSAYYEQYF. Written as DNA, the CDR3 is TGTGCCTGGAGTGTATCAGCCTACTACGAGCAGTACTTC. The variable domain in full, with the rest retrieved from reference TRBV30 and TRBJ2-7, is SQTIHQWPATLVQPVGSPLSLECTVEGTSNPNLYWYRQAAGRGLQLLFYSVGIGQISSEVPQNLSASRPQDRQFILSSKKLLLSDSGFYLCAWSVSAYYEQYFGPGTRLTVT.